Below are 17 T cell receptor delta chains sequenced from a single sample in a study of γδ T cells in repeated Plasmodium falciparum infection. TCRdb re-called the multiplex PCR reads using CATT. This table has about 57,000 delta-chain clones, over 1.5% appearing once. Vgamma9/Vdelta2+ and Vdelta2-negative gammadelta T cells were flow-sorted from PBMC for bulk sequencing. Sequencing was carried out using gamma-delta T cells from blood. The receptors were sampled from a pool of human donors (malaria-infected and uninfected, not separated).

This clone occurred a few times. A read error may be the cause here, since a much bigger clone is one base away. The rearrangement uses TRDV1 and TRDJ1; D is perhaps TRDD3 (5 bases). Looked up from germline, CDR1 is TSWWSYY and CDR2 is QGS. V was trimmed by 1 base and J by 3 bases, leaving 24 bases between them. The CDR3 sequence is 19 residues long. The CDR3 loop reads CALGEPSPAAPGWSDKLIF. CDR3 sequence (DNA): TGTGCTCTTGGGGAACCCTCGCCCGCCGCGCCTGGGTGGTCCGATAAACTCATCTTT.

This clone appeared a few times. TCRdb shows a much larger clone's protein in place of this DNA's translation, and the two differ at residue 11, likely through a read error; the protein shown is translated from the DNA. The chain employs TRDV1 and TRDJ1; D gene ambiguous. No J gene was available from TCRdb, and it was assigned here by a germline match of the DNA. Trimming left V 0 bases short and J 4 bases short, with 27 bases between. This CDR3 is 20 amino acids long. Germline CDR1 and CDR2: TSWWSYY and QGS. In DNA form, the CDR3 reads TGTGCTCTTGGGGAACTTTTGTGGGAGCATGCCGGCTCCTCGGTCGATAAACTCATCTTT. Its translation: CALGELLWEHAGSSVDKLIF.

This clone was picked up a small number of times. This likely traces to a read error, being one base from a far larger clone. Other DNA sequences in this specimen translate into the identical CDR3. The chain carries TRDV3 and TRDJ1; 8 bases match TRDD3. The germline gives CDR1 TVYSNPD, CDR2 GDNSRS (reference sequence). The CDR3 sequence is 21 residues long. The chain's CDR3 is CASSAFPFGDTTCEYTDKLIF. Here the CDR3 DNA reads TGCGCCTCTTCGGCCTTCCCGTTTGGGGATACTACTTGTGAGTACACCGATAAACTCATCTTT. Looking up the rest from reference TRDV3 and TRDJ1 gives the full variable domain: CDKVTQSSPDQTVASGSEVVLLCTYDTVYSNPDLFWYRIRPDYSFQFVFYGDNSRSEGADFTQGRFSVKHILTQKAFHLVISPVRTEDSATYYCASSAFPFGDTTCEYTDKLIFGKGTRVTVEP.

In regard to this clone: This DNA's translation differs at residue 15 from TCRdb's protein, which comes from a much larger clone; a read error is likely, and the protein shown is translated from the DNA. The chain recombines TRDV3 with TRDJ1, with 7 bases identical to TRDD2. The CDR3 runs to 18 residues. The germline V gene encodes CDR1 TVYSNPD and CDR2 GDNSRS (reference sequence). The CDR3, as DNA: TGTGCCTTTAACAGGGTACCTTCCTTAATTTCATACACCGATAGACTCATCTTT. It is translated as CAFNRVPSLISYTDRLIF.

Details on this clone: With a far larger clone one base away, a read error is the likely cause. This specimen includes other DNA sequences encoding the same CDR3. This rearrangement joins TRDV1 to TRDJ1, with D possibly TRDD3 on 6 matching bases. The CDR3 has 20 amino acids. The V gene's germline CDR1 is TSWWSYY and CDR2 QGS. The V gene lost 0 bases and the J gene lost 0 bases, with 23 bases spanning the gap. CDR3 in DNA: TGTGCTCTTGGGGAACTCCTGGGAACTGGGAGATACGGTTACACCGATAAACTCATCTTT. Translation: CALGELLGTGRYGYTDKLIF.

This clone was seen more than once but under ten times. The TCRdb protein, from a much larger clone, departs from this DNA's translation at residue 4, likely by read error; the protein shown derives from the DNA. The chain has TRDV2 and TRDJ1, with 8 bases lining up with TRDD3. In the absence of a J gene in TCRdb, the DNA was matched to germline to assign it here. Germline-derived CDR1 and CDR2 are GEAIGNYY and EKD. The CDR3 is made up of 13 amino acids. CDR3 protein: CACNTLGGSKLIF. The CDR3 DNA sequence: TGTGCCTGTAACACACTGGGGGGTAGTAAACTCATCTTT.

This clone was seen many times. A far bigger clonotype differs at one base, so this is likely a read error. Within the sample, other DNA sequences also encode this same CDR3. This sequence joins TRDV1 and TRDJ1; TRDD3 might be the D (6 bases). Germline V gives CDR1 TSWWSYY, CDR2 QGS. The CDR3 is 14 residues long. DNA for the CDR3: TGTGCGCTTGAGATTCCTTGGGGATCTGGTAAACTCATCTTT. It codes for CALEIPWGSGKLIF.

This clone was counted only a few times. The protein recorded in TCRdb matches a much larger clone and deviates from this DNA's translation at residue 11, suggesting a read error; the protein here is obtained by translating the DNA. The chain carries TRDV1 and TRDJ1, with 8 bases identical to TRDD3. TCRdb offers no J gene call, so here the DNA was matched to germline to obtain one. CDR3 length: 18 amino acids. The germline V gene encodes CDR1 TSWWSYY and CDR2 QGS. Unmatched junction bases numbered 19, after V lost 2 bases and J lost 8 bases. The CDR3 DNA follows: TGTGCTCTTGGGGAAGGGGTCCCACTGGGGGGTACAACTAGAAAACTCATCTTT. It codes for CALGEGVPLGGTTRKLIF.

This clone was observed a handful of times. This DNA's translation and the protein TCRdb lists, from a much larger clone, do not match at residue 7, likely due to a read error; the protein shown is translated from the DNA. The chain has TRDV1 and TRDJ1; D remains ambiguous. This CDR3 has 17 residues. Germline CDR1 is TSWWSYY and CDR2 is QGS. V lost 9 bases to trimming and J lost 0 bases, with 23 bases between them. CDR3 amino acids: CALRWVPTKKYTDKLIF. The CDR3 DNA follows: TGTGCTCTCCGGTGGGTGCCCACGAAAAAGTACACCGATAAACTCATCTTT.

In this sample, this clone turned up many times. For this DNA, TCRdb reports the protein of a much larger clone, which diverges at residue 12, most likely from a read error; the protein presented here is translated directly from the DNA. The rearrangement uses TRDV3 and TRDJ1, with D hard to call. CDR1 and CDR2 from the germline V gene are TVYSNPD and GDNSRS (reference sequence). CDR3 length: 13 amino acids. CDR3 bases: TGTGCCCTGCGATTGGGTCAGGGGTCGAAACTCACCTTT. This sequence encodes CALRLGQGSKLTF.

Regarding this clone: A far larger clone is one nucleotide away, so this likely arose from a read error. Other DNA variants within this sample encode the same CDR3. The chain recombines TRDV1 with TRDJ1; D gene unclear. The CDR3 runs to 17 residues. CDR1 TSWWSYY and CDR2 QGS come from the germline V gene. The CDR3 sequence: CALGEVTVLVFTDKVIF. CDR3 sequence (DNA): TGTGCTCTTGGGGAAGTTACCGTGCTGGTTTTCACCGATAAAGTCATCTTT.

V is TRDV2 and J is TRDJ1; 11 bases map to TRDD3. Germline matching of the DNA provided the J gene here, since TCRdb leaves it blank. Losses at the gene ends were 6 bases for V and 8 bases for J; bases not matched to a gene: 34. The CDR3 spans 22 residues. CDR1 is GEAIGNYY and CDR2 is EKD in the germline V gene. CDR3 nucleotides: TGTGCCTGTTGGCATCCTACGTCTTCTGGGTCTACTGGGGGATATTTTACCGGCAAACTCATCTTT. As protein: CACWHPTSSGSTGGYFTGKLIF.

This clone was detected ten times or more. A far bigger clonotype differs at one base, so this is likely a read error. The sample has other DNA sequences that encode this CDR3 too. The chain links TRDV1 to TRDJ1, with D tentatively TRDD3 (6 bases). This CDR3 spans 15 amino acids. Per the germline V gene, CDR1 is TSWWSYY and CDR2 is QGS. The CDR3 coding sequence is TGTGCTCTTGGGGAACGACCACTGGGCACCGATAAGCTCATCTTT. Translated, it gives CALGERPLGTDKLIF.

This clone is large (0.1 to 1%) in the sample. The sample contains more than one DNA sequence encoding this CDR3. CDR3 loop: CALGELLWGTSLKYTDKLIF. CDR3 in DNA: TGTGCTCTTGGGGAGTTACTCTGGGGGACGAGTTTAAAGTACACCGATAAACTCATCTTT. The V call is TRDV1, the J call TRDJ1; TRDD3 aligns across 8 bases. There are 20 residues in the CDR3. The V gene's germline CDR1 is TSWWSYY and CDR2 QGS. V gave up 3 bases and J gave up 0 bases; unmatched junction bases: 18.

Points on this clone: TCRdb's protein, taken from a much larger clone, differs from this DNA's translation at residue 16, likely owing to a read error; the protein displayed comes from the DNA. The V gene is given as TRDV2, and no J gene call is available; the table calls TRDD3, which could not be checked here. This CDR3 spans 18 amino acids. Germline V gene data show CDR1 as GEAIGNYY and CDR2 as EKD. CDR3 sequence: CACDTAGQSSWDTRQTFF. The CDR3 coding sequence is TGTGCCTGTGACACTGCAGGTCAGAGCTCCTGGGACACCCGACAGACGTTTTTC.

This clone appeared many times. This DNA translates differently at residue 4 from the TCRdb protein, which is that of a much larger clone; a read error is likely, and the protein shown is the DNA's own translation. The rearrangement uses TRDV2 and TRDJ1, with TRDD3 matching over 7 bases. TCRdb is silent on the J gene; assignment here came from matching the DNA to germline. The CDR3 extends over 18 amino acids. The germline gives CDR1 GEAIGNYY, CDR2 EKD. The CDR3 loop reads CACGTLGLLGTHTDKLIF. CDR3 nucleotides: TGTGCCTGTGGCACCCTGGGTTTACTGGGGACGCACACCGATAAACTCATCTTT.

This clone was detected a few times. In DNA form, the CDR3 reads TGTGCTCTTGGGATCCCTAGCGGGGCTTACGGAAGACTCCATGGGGAATATAAACTCATCTTT. It translates to CALGIPSGAYGRLHGEYKLIF. The chain links TRDV1 to TRDJ1, with a weak D call TRDD3 (5 bases). TCRdb supplies no J gene; here it was assigned by aligning the nucleotide sequence to germline. CDR3 length equals 21 residues. Germline V gene lookup returns CDR1 TSWWSYY and CDR2 QGS. V lost 5 bases, J lost 6 bases, and 37 bases lay in between.